The clone carrying this T cell receptor (beta chain) was seen once. The target antigen is unknown. Before surgery, patients took at least one anti-epileptic drug. The method was immunoSEQ multiplex PCR; TCRdb's version includes in-frame clones alone and lacks a portion of them. This sample has 80,000 or so clones, with around 90% found just once. This record belongs to a study of brain T cells in children with intractable seizures. General study findings and limits: Pre-surgery blood may have been undersampled, hiding some clones.

This TCR was sampled from a girl aged 2 to 9 with Rasmussen encephalitis and intractable seizures. The sample here was peripheral blood, taken at surgery.

CDR3 amino acids: CASSEVSEAFF. The CDR3 nucleotides are TGTGCCAGCAGTGAAGTATCTGAAGCTTTCTTT. The V call is TRBV25-1, the J call TRBJ1-1; no firm D call. V was pared by 2 bases and J by 6 bases, with 4 bases between. The CDR3 extends over 11 amino acids. The V gene's germline CDR1 is MGHDK and CDR2 SYGVNS.